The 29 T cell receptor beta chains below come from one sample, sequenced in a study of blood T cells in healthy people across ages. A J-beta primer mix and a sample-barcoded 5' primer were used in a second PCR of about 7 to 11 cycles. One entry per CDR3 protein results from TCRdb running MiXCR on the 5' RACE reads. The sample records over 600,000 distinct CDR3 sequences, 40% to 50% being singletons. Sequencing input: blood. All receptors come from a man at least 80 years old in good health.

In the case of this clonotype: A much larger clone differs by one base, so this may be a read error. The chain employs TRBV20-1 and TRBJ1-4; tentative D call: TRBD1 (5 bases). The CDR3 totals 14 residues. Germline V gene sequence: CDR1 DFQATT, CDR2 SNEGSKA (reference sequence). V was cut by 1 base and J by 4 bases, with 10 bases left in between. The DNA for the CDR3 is TGCAGTGCTAGAGTTAACGGGGGTAATGAAAAACTGTTTTTT. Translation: CSARVNGGNEKLFF.

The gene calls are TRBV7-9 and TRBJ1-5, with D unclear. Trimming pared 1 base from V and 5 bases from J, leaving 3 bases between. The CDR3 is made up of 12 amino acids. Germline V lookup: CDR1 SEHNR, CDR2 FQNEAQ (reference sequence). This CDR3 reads CASSLEDQPQHF. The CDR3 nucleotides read TGTGCCAGCAGCTTAGAGGATCAGCCCCAGCATTTT.

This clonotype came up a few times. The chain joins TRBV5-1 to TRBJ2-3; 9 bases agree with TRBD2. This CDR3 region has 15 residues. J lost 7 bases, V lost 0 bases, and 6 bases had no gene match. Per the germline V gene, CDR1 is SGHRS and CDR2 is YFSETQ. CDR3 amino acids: CASSLDVTSGNTQYF. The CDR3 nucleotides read TGCGCCAGCAGCTTGGACGTGACTAGCGGAAATACGCAGTATTTT.

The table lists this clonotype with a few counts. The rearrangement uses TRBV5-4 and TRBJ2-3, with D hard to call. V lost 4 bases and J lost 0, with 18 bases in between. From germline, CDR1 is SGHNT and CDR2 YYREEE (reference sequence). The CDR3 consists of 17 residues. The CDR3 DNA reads TGTGCCAGCAGCCCTATACGGCCAGTTCTCAGCACAGATACGCAGTATTTT. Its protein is CASSPIRPVLSTDTQYF.

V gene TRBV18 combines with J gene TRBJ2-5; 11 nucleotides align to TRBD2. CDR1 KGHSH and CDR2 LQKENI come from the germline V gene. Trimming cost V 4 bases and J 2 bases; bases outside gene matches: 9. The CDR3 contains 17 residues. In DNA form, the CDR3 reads TGTGCCAGCTCACTTATAACTAGCGGGAGTGGTCAAGAGACCCAGTACTTC. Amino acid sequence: CASSLITSGSGQETQYF.

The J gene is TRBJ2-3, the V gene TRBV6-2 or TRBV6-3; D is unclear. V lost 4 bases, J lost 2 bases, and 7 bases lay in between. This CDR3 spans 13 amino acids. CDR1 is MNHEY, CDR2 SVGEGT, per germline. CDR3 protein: CASSSEITDTQYF. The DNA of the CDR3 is TGTGCCAGCAGTTCCGAGATCACAGATACGCAGTATTTT.

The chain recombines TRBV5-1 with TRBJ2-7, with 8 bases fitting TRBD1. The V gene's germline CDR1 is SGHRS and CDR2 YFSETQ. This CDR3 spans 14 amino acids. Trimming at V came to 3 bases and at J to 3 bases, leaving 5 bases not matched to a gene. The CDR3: CASSSTGDHYEQYF. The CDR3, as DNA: TGCGCCAGCAGCTCGACAGGGGACCACTACGAGCAGTACTTC.

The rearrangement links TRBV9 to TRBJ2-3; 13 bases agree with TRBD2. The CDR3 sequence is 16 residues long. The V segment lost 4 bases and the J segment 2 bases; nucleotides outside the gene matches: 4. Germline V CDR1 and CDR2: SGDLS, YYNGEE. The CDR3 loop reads CASSPLAGGYTDTQYF. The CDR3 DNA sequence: TGTGCCAGCAGCCCACTAGCGGGGGGGTACACAGATACGCAGTATTTT. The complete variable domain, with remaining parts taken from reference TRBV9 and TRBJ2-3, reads DSGVTQTPKHLITATGQRVTLRCSPRSGDLSVYWYQQSLDQGLQFLIQYYNGEERAKGNILERFSAQQFPDLHSELNLSSLELGDSALYFCASSPLAGGYTDTQYFGPGTRLTVL.

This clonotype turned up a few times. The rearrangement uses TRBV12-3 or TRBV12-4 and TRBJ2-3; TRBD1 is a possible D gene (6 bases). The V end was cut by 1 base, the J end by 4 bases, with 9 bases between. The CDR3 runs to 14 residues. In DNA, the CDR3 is TGTGCCAGCAGTTTAGGCGAGGGGGCAGATACGCAGTATTTT. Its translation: CASSLGEGADTQYF.

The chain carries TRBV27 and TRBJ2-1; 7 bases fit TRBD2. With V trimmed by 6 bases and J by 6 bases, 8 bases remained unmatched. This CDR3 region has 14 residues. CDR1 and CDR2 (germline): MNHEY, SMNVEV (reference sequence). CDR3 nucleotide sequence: TGTGCCAGCAGATCCAGGGAGGGAGTCAATGAGCAGTTCTTC. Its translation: CASRSREGVNEQFF.

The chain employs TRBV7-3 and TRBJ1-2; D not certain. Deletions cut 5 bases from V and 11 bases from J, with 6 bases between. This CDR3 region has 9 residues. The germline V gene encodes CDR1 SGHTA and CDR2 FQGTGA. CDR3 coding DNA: TGTGCCAGCAGCCCAACGTACACCTTC. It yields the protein CASSPTYTF.

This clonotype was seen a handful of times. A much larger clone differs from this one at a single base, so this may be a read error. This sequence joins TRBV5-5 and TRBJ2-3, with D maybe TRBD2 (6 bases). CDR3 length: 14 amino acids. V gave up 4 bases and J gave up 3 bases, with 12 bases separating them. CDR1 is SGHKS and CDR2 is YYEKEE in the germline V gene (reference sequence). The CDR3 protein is CASSVGGETDTQYF. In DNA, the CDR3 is TGTGCCAGCAGCGTTGGCGGGGAGACAGATACGCAGTATTTT.

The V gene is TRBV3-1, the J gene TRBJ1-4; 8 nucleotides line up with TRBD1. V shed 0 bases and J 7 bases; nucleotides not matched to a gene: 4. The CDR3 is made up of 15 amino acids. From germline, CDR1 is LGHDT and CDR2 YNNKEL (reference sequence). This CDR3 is CASSQEWTGSEKLFF. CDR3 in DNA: TGTGCCAGCAGCCAAGAATGGACAGGGTCTGAAAAACTGTTTTTT.

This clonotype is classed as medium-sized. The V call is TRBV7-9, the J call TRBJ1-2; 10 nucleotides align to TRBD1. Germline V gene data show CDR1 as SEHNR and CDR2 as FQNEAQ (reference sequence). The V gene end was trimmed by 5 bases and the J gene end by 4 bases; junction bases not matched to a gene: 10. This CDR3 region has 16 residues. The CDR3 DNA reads TGTGCCAGCAGCCTCGGGACAGGGGTAATCGGCTATGGCTACACCTTC. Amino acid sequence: CASSLGTGVIGYGYTF. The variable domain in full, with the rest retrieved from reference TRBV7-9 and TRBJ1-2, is DTGVSQNPRHKITKRGQNVTFRCDPISEHNRLYWYRQTLGQGPEFLTYFQNEAQLEKSRLLSDRFSAERPKGSFSTLEIQRTEQGDSAMYLCASSLGTGVIGYGYTFGSGTRLTVV.

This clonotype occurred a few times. The CDR3 loop reads CASSLSGRVNEQFF. The CDR3 region has the DNA TGTGCCAGCAGCTTAAGCGGGAGGGTGAATGAGCAGTTCTTC. The J gene is TRBJ2-1, the V gene TRBV7-6, with 10 bases matching TRBD2. CDR1 and CDR2 from the germline V gene are SGHVS and FNYEAQ. V lost 2 bases, J lost 7 bases, and 2 bases stayed unmatched. The CDR3 loop spans 14 amino acids. Full variable domain (remainder filled in from reference TRBV7-6 and TRBJ2-1): GAGVSQSPRYKVTKRGQDVALRCDPISGHVSLYWYRQALGQGPEFLTYFNYEAQQDKSGLPNDRFSAERPEGSISTLTIQRTEQRDSAMYRCASSLSGRVNEQFFGPGTRLTVL.

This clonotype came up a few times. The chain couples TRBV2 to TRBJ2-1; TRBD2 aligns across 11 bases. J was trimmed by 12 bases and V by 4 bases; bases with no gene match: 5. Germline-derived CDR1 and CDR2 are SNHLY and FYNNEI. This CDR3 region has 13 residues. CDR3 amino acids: CASSGASGGTQFF. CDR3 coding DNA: TGTGCCAGCAGTGGGGCTAGCGGGGGGACGCAGTTCTTC.

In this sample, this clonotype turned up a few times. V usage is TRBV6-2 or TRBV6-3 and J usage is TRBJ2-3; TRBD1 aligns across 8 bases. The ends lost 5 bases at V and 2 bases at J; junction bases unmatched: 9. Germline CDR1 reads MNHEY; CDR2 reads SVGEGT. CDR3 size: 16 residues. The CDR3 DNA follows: TGTGCCAGCAGTGCGGACAGGGCCGTCCACACAGATACGCAGTATTTT. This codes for CASSADRAVHTDTQYF.

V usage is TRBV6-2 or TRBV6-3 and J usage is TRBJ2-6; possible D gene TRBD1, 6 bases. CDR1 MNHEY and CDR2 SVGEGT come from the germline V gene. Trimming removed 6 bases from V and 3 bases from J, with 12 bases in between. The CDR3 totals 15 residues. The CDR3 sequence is CASRTTGFGANVLTF. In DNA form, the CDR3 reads TGTGCCAGCAGAACCACAGGGTTTGGGGCCAACGTCCTGACTTTC.

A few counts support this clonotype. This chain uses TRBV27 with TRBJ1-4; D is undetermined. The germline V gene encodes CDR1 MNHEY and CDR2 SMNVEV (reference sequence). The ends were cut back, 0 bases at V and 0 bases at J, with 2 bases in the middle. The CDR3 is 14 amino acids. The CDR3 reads CASSLSTTNEKLFF. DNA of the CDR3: TGTGCCAGCAGTTTATCAACAACTAATGAAAAACTGTTTTTT.

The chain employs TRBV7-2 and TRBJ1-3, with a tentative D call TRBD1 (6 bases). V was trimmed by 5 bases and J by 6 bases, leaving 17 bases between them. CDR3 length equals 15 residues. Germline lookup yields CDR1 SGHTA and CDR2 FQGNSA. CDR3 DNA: TGTGCCAGCAGCCTTACCAGGACAGACCAAAACACCATATATTTT. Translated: CASSLTRTDQNTIYF. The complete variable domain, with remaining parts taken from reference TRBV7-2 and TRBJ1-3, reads GAGVSQSPSNKVTEKGKDVELRCDPISGHTALYWYRQSLGQGLEFLIYFQGNSAPDKSGLPSDRFSAERTGGSVSTLTIQRTQQEDSAVYLCASSLTRTDQNTIYFGEGSWLTVV.

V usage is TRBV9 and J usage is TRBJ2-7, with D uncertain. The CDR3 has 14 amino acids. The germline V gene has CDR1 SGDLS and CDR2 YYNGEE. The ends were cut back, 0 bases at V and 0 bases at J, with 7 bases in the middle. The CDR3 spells CASSVEMNSYEQYF. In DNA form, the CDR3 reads TGTGCCAGCAGCGTAGAAATGAACTCCTACGAGCAGTACTTC.

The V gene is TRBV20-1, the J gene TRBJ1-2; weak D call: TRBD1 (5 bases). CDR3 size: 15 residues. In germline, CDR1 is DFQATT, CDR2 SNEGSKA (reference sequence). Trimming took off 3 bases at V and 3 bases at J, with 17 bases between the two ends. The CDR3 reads CSARKGRGVDYGYTF. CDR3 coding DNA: TGCAGTGCTAGGAAAGGCCGAGGGGTCGACTATGGCTACACCTTC.

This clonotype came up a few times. CDR3 sequence reads: CASSKGIQYF. The CDR3 nucleotides are TGTGCCAGCAGCAAGGGTATTCAGTACTTC. The chain is built from TRBV21-1 and TRBJ2-4. TRBV21-1 is deemed a pseudogene. The CDR3 covers 10 residues.

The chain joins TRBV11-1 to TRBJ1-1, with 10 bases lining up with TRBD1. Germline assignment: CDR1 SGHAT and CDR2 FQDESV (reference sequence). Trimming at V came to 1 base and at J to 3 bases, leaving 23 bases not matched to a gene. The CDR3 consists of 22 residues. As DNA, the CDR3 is TGTGCCAGCAGCTTAGTCCCGGGGTCCGGGACAGGGGTGCATAGTAGGTACACTGAAGCTTTCTTT. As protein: CASSLVPGSGTGVHSRYTEAFF.

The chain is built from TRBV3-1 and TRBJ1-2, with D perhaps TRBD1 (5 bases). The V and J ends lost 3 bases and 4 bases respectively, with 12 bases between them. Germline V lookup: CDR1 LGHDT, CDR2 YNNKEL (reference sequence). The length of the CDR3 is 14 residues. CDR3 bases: TGTGCCAGCAGCCAGGGGGTTCGATCCTATGGCTACACCTTC. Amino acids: CASSQGVRSYGYTF. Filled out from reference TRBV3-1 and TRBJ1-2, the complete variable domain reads DTAVSQTPKYLVTQMGNDKSIKCEQNLGHDTMYWYKQDSKKFLKIMFSYNNKELIINETVPNRFSPKSPDKAHLNLHINSLELGDSAVYFCASSQGVRSYGYTFGSGTRLTVV.

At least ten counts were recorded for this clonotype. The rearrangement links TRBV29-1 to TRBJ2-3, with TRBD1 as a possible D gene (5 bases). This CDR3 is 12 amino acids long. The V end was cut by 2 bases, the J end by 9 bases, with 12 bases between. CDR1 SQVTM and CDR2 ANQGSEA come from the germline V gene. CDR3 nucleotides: TGCAGCGTTGAACAGGGAATGTCAACGCAGTATTTT. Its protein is CSVEQGMSTQYF.

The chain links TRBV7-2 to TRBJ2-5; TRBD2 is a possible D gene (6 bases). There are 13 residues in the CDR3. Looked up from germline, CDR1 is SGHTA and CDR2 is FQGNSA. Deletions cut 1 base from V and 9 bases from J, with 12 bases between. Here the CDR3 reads CASSLDQAGAQYF. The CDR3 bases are TGTGCCAGCAGCTTAGATCAAGCGGGTGCCCAGTACTTC.

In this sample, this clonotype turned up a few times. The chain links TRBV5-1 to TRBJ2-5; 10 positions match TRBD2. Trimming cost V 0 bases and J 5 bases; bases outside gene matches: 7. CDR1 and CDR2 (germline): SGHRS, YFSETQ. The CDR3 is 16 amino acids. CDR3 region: CASSLGLAGASETQYF. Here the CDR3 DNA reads TGCGCCAGCAGCTTGGGGCTAGCGGGAGCTTCTGAGACCCAGTACTTC.

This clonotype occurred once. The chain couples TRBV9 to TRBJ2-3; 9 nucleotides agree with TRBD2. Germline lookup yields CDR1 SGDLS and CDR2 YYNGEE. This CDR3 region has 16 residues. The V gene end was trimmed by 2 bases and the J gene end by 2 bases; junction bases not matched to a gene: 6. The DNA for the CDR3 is TGTGCCAGCAGCGTGGGAGCGGGGGGATACACAGATACGCAGTATTTT. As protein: CASSVGAGGYTDTQYF.